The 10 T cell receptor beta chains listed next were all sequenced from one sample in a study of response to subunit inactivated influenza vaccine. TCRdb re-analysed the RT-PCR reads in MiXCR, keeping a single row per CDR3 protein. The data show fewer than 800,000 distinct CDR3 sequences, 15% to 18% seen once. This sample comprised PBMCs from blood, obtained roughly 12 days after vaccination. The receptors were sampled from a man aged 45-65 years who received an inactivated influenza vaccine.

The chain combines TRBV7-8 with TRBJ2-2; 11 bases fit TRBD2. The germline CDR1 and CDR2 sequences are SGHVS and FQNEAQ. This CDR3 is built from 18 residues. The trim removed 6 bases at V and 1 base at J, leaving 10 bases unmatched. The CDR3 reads CASRARWLAGGNTGELFF. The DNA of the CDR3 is TGTGCCAGCAGGGCCCGGTGGCTAGCGGGGGGGAACACCGGGGAGCTGTTTTTT.

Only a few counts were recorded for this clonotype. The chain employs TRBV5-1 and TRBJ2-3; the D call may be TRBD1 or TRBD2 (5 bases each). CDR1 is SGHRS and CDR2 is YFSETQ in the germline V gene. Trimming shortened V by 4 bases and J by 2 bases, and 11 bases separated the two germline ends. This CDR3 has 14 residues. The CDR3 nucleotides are TGCGCCAGCAGCGAGGGACCCCTCACAGATACGCAGTATTTT. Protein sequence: CASSEGPLTDTQYF.

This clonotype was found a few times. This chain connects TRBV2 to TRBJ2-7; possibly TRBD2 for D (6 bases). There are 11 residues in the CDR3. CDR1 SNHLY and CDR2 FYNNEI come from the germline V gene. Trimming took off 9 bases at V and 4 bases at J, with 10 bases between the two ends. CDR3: CASGGYYEQYF. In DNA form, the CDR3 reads TGTGCCAGTGGAGGGTATTACGAGCAGTACTTC.

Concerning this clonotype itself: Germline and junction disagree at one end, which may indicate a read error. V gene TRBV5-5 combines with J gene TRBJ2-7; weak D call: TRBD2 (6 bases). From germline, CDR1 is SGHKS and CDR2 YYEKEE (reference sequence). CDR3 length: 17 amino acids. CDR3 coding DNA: TGTGCCAGCAGCTTGGGAGTCAGTATGGGAGGTTCCTACGAGCAGTATTTC. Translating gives CASSLGVSMGGSYEQYF.

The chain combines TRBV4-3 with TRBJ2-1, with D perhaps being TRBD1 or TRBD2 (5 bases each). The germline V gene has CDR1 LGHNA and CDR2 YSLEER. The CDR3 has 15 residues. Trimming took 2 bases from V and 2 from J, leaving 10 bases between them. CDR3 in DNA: TGCGCCAGCAGCCAAACTAGGGGAACCTACAATGAGCAGTTCTTC. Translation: CASSQTRGTYNEQFF.

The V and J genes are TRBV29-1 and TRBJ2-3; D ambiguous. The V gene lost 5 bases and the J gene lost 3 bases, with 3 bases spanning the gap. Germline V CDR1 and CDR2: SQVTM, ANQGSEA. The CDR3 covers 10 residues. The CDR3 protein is CSVWTDTQYF. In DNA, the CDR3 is TGCAGCGTTTGGACAGATACGCAGTATTTT.

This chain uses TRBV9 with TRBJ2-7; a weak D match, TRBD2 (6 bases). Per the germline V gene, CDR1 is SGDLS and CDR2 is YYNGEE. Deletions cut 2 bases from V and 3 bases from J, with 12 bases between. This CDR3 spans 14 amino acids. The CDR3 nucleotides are TGTGCCAGCAGCGTGGGGTCCGGGGGCTACGAGCAGTACTTC. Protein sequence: CASSVGSGGYEQYF.

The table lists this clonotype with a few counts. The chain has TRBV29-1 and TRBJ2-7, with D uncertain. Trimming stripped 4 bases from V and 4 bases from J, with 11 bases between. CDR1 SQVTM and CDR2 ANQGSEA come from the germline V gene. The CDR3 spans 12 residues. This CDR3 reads CSVGRAEYEQYF. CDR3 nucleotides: TGCAGCGTTGGAAGGGCCGAATACGAGCAGTACTTC.

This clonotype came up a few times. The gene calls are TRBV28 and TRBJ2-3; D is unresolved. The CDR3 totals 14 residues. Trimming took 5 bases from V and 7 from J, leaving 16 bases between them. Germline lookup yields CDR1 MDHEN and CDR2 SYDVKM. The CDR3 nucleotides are TGTGCCAGCAGTCCTAACGCGGTGAGATATACGCAGTATTTT. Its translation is CASSPNAVRYTQYF.

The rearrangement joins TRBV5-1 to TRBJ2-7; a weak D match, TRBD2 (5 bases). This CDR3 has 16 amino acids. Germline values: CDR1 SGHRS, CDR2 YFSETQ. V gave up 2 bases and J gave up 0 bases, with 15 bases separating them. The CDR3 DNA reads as TGCGCCAGCAGCTTCCGAGGGCTCCTTAACTCCTACGAGCAGTACTTC. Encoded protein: CASSFRGLLNSYEQYF.